This record covers a single T cell receptor beta chain. Its antigen is undetermined. This entry comes from a study of cytomegalovirus exposure and HLA in healthy donors. General study points: Overall, approximately 150 TCR beta chains were annotated as cytomegalovirus-associated. Association with HLA alleles at 0.05 false discovery rate was found for 16,951 TCR beta sequences in a later analysis. Later examination showed HLA-associated TCR beta chains had greater clonal expansion than equally common others. Presence/absence analyses supposed approximately even sequencing depth among donors.

13 Jbeta primers and 60 Vbeta primers were used for the PCR. Assay used: immunoSEQ multiplex PCR; TCRdb lists only in-frame clones, some missing. The table lists around 85,000 clones, over 60% of them singletons. The sequence was collected from a man aged 60 to 75 in good health and CMV-seronegative. The specimen sequenced was PBMCs.

The CDR3 reads CASSFGTGASGELFF. DNA of the CDR3: TGTGCCAGCAGCTTCGGGACAGGGGCATCCGGGGAGCTGTTTTTT. The rearrangement joins TRBV5-6 to TRBJ2-2; 10 bases map to TRBD1. V lost 2 bases to trimming and J lost 6 bases; unmatched junction nucleotides: 4. Germline CDR1 SGHDT, CDR2 YYEEEE. This CDR3 has 15 residues.